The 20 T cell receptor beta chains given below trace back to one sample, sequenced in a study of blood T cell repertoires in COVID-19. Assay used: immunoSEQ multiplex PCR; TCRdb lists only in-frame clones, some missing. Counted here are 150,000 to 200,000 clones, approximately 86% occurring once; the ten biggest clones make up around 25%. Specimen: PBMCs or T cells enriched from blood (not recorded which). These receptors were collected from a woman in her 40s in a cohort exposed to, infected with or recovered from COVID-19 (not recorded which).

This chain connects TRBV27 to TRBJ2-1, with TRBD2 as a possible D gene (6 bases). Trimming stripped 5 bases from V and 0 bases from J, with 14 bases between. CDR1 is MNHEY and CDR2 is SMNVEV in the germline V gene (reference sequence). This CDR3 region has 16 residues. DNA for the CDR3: TGTGCCAGCAGTCCACTAGGGACTGACTCCTACAATGAGCAGTTCTTC. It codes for CASSPLGTDSYNEQFF.

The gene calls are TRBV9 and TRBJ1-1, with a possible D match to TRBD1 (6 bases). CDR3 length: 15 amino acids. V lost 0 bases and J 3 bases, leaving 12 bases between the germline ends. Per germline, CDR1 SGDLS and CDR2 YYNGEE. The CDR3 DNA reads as TGTGCCAGCAGCGTAGGGGGGCTTTGGGACACTGAAGCTTTCTTT. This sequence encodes CASSVGGLWDTEAFF. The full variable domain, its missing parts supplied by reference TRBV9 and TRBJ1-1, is DSGVTQTPKHLITATGQRVTLRCSPRSGDLSVYWYQQSLDQGLQFLIQYYNGEERAKGNILERFSAQQFPDLHSELNLSSLELGDSALYFCASSVGGLWDTEAFFGQGTRLTVV.

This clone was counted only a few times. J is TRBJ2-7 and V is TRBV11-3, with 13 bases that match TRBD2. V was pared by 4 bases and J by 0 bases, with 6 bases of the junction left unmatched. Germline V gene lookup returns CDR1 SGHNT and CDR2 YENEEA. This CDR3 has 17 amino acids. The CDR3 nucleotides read TGTGCCAGCAGCTCCGCAAGGACTAGCGGGAGCTCCTACGAGCAGTACTTC. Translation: CASSSARTSGSSYEQYF. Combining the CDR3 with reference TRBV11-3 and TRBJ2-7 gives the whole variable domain EAGVVQSPRYKIIEKKQPVAFWCNPISGHNTLYWYLQNLGQGPELLIRYENEEAVDDSQLPKDRFSAERLKGVDSTLKIQPAELGDSAVYLCASSSARTSGSSYEQYFGPGTRLTVT.

As DNA, the CDR3 is TGTGCCACCAGTGACCAGTACAGGGCAATGAGTGAAAAACTGTTTTTT. Translating it yields CATSDQYRAMSEKLFF. V and J are TRBV24-1 and TRBJ1-4; a weak D match, TRBD1 (6 bases). There are 16 residues in the CDR3. Trimming left V 4 bases short and J 7 bases short, with 18 bases between. Germline assignment: CDR1 KGHDR and CDR2 SFDVKD.

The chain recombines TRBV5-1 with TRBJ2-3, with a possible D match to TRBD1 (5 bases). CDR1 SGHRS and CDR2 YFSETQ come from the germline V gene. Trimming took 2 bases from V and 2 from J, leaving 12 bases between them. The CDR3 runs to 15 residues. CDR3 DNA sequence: TGCGCCAGCAGCTTTCAAGGGGTACCCACAGATACGCAGTATTTT. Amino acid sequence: CASSFQGVPTDTQYF.

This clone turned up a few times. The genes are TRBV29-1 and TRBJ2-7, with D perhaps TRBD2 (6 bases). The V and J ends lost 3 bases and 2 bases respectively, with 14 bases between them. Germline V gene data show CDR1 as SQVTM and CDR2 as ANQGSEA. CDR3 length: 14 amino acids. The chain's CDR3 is CSVDMGGTAYEQYF. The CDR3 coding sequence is TGCAGCGTTGATATGGGGGGTACTGCCTACGAGCAGTACTTC.

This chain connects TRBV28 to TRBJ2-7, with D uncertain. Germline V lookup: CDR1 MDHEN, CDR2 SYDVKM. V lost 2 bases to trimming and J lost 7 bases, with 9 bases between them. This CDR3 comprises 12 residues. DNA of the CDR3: TGTGCCAGCAGTTTACTGTCGGGTGAGCAGTACTTC. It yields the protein CASSLLSGEQYF.

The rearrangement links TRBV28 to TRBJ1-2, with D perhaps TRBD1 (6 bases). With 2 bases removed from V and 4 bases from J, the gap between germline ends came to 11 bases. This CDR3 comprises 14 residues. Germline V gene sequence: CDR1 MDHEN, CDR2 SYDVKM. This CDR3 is CASSLVGQFYGYTF. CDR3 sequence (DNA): TGTGCCAGCAGTTTAGTAGGACAGTTCTATGGCTACACCTTC.

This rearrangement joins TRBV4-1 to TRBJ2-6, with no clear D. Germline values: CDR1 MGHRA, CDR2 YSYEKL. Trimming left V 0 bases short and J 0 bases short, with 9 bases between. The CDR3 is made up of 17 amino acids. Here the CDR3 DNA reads TGCGCCAGCAGCCAAGACGGCTCAGGCTCTGGGGCCAACGTCCTGACTTTC. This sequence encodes CASSQDGSGSGANVLTF.

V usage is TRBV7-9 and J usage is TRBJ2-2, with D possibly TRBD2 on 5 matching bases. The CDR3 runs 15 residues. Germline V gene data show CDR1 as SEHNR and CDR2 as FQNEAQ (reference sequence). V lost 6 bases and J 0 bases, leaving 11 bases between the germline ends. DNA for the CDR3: TGTGCCAGCAGACCCGACGGGACGAACACCGGGGAGCTGTTTTTT. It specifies CASRPDGTNTGELFF. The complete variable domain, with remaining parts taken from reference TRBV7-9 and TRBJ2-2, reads DTGVSQNPRHKITKRGQNVTFRCDPISEHNRLYWYRQTLGQGPEFLTYFQNEAQLEKSRLLSDRFSAERPKGSFSTLEIQRTEQGDSAMYLCASRPDGTNTGELFFGEGSRLTVL.

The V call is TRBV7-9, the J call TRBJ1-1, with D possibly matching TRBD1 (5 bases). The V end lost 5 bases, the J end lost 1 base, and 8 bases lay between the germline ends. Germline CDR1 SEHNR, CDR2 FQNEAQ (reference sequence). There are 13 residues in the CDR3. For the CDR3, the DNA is TGTGCCAGCAGCCCGGGGGGGAACACTGAAGCTTTCTTT. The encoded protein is CASSPGGNTEAFF. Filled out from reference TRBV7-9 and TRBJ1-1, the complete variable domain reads DTGVSQNPRHKITKRGQNVTFRCDPISEHNRLYWYRQTLGQGPEFLTYFQNEAQLEKSRLLSDRFSAERPKGSFSTLEIQRTEQGDSAMYLCASSPGGNTEAFFGQGTRLTVV.

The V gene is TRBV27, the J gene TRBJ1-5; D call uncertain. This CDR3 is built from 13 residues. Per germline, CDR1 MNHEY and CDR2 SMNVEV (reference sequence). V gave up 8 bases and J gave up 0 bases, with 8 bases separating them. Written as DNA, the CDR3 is TGTGCCAGCCTTATATATAGCAATCAGCCCCAGCATTTT. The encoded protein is CASLIYSNQPQHF.

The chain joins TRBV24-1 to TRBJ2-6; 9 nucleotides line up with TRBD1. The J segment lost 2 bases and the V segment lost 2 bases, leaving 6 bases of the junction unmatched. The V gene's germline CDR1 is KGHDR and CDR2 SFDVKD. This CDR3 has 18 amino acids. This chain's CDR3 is CATSDWGQGRTGANVLTF. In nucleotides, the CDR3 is TGTGCCACCAGTGATTGGGGACAGGGACGGACTGGGGCCAACGTCCTGACTTTC.

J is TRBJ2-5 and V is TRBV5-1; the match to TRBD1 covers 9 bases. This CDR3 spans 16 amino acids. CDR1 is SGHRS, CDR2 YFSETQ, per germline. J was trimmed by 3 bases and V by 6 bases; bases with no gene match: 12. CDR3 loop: CASNTGGARGEETQYF. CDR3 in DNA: TGCGCCAGCAACACAGGGGGCGCGAGGGGCGAAGAGACCCAGTACTTC.

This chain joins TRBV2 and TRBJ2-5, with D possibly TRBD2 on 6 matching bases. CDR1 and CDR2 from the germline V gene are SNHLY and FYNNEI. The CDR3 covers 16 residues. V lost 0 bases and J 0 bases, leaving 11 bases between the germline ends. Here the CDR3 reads CASSEARGRDQETQYF. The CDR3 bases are TGTGCCAGCAGTGAAGCGCGGGGCAGGGACCAAGAGACCCAGTACTTC. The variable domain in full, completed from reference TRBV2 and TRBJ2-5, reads EPEVTQTPSHQVTQMGQEVILRCVPISNHLYFYWYRQILGQKVEFLVSFYNNEISEKSEIFDDQFSVERPDGSNFTLKIRSTKLEDSAMYFCASSEARGRDQETQYFGPGTRLLVL.

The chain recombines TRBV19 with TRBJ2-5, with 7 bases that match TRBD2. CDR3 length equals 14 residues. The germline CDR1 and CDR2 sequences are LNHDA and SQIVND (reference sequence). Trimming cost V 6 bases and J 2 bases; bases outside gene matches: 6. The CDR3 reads CASSQAGTQETQYF. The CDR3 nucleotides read TGTGCCAGTAGCCAAGCGGGGACGCAAGAGACCCAGTACTTC.

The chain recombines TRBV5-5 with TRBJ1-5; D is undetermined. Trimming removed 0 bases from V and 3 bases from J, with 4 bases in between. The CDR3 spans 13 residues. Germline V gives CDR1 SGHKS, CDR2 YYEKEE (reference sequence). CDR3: CASSLAPNQPQHF. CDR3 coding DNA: TGTGCCAGCAGCTTGGCTCCCAATCAGCCCCAGCATTTT. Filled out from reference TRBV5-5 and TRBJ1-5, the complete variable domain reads DAGVTQSPTHLIKTRGQQVTLRCSPISGHKSVSWYQQVLGQGPQFIFQYYEKEERGRGNFPDRFSARQFPNYSSELNVNALLLGDSALYLCASSLAPNQPQHFGDGTRLSIL.

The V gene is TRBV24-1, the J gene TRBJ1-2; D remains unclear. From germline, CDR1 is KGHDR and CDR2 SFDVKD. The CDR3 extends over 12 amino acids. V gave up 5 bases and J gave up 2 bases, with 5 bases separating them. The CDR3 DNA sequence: TGTGCCACCAGTGCCGTAAACTATGGCTACACCTTC. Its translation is CATSAVNYGYTF.

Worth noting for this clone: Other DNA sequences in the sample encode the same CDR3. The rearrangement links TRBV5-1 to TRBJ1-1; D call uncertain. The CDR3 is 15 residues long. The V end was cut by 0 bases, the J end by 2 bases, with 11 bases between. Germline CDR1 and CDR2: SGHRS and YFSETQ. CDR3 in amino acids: CASSLVGGLNTEAFF. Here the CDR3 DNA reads TGCGCCAGCAGCTTGGTTGGCGGATTAAACACTGAAGCTTTCTTT.

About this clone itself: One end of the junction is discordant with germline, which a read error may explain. The CDR3 bases are TGTGCCAGCAGTCTATCCTCCGGGGGAAGGGAGCAGTTCTTC. This codes for CASSLSSGGREQFF. The chain couples TRBV27 to TRBJ2-1, with D perhaps matching TRBD2 (6 bases). CDR1 and CDR2 from the germline V gene are MNHEY and SMNVEV (reference sequence). This CDR3 has 14 residues.